This T cell receptor beta chain came from a study of human T cells and chemical hapten exposure. Looking at the study overall: Patients had diphenylcyclopropenone applied to the scalp weekly throughout the roughly 25-week study.

TCRdb re-analysed the RACE reads in MiXCR, keeping a single row per CDR3 protein. Here the sample spans more than 250,000 distinct CDR3 sequences, about 9% being singletons. Indicated time point: pre-sensitization, week 0. Treatment reported: therapeutic diphenylcyclopropenone sensitization with weekly scalp DPC. Drawing of blood took place ahead of applying each patch test. Before extraction, the whole blood was not fractionated, and total RNA was taken from it. Germline lookup yields CDR1 SGHAT and CDR2 FQNNGV. J was trimmed by 1 base and V by 1 base; bases with no gene match: 4. The CDR3 sequence is 16 residues long.

Here the sequenced sample was whole blood, taken in connection with sensitization to the hapten diphenylcyclopropenone (DPC). This sequence joins TRBV11-2 and TRBJ1-5; 7 bases are a match to TRBD1. This clonotype was obtained from a woman between 35 and 50 years old with alopecia areata. Some clones in this sample may be carry-over from other donors' samples. CDR3 loop: CASSLGQGLSNQPQHF. For the CDR3, the DNA is TGTGCCAGCAGCTTAGGACAGGGCCTGAGCAATCAGCCCCAGCATTTT.